This T cell receptor (beta chain) was recorded in a study of immune characterization of retroperitoneal liposarcoma. Each CDR3 protein is one row after TCRdb ran MiXCR on the PCR reads. The data hold 2,500 to 3,000 distinct CDR3 sequences, with around 50% observed a single time. This clonotype is medium-sized in the sample. CDR3 size: 15 residues. V shed 0 bases and J shed 1 base, with 7 bases lying between them. The germline CDR1 and CDR2 sequences are MNHNY and SVGAGI (reference sequence). The chain is built from TRBV6-6 and TRBJ1-5; D may be TRBD1 (5 bases). Sequenced sample: tumor tissue. This receptor was obtained from a male donor with retroperitoneal liposarcoma. The CDR3 DNA reads TGTGCCAGCAGTTACTCAGGGACGAGCAATCAGCCCCAGCATTTT. This sequence encodes CASSYSGTSNQPQHF.